Following are 18 T cell receptor beta chains from one sample sequenced in a study of identical twins. TCRdb reprocessed the 5' RACE reads via MiXCR and lists one record per CDR3 protein. The top ten hold roughly 13% of the sample, which has about 790,000 distinct CDR3 sequences, 18% seen once. The sample was also linked to a second study, of T cells expressing NK-cell markers.

The sequenced material came from PBMCs. The receptors here all came from a woman younger than 30 in good health.

This chain connects TRBV12-3 or TRBV12-4 to TRBJ2-6, with D hard to call. Trimming removed 3 bases from V and 3 bases from J, with 6 bases in between. The CDR3 is made up of 14 amino acids. CDR3 residues: CASSFQVGANVLTF. Written as DNA, the CDR3 is TGTGCCAGCAGTTTCCAGGTTGGGGCCAACGTCCTGACTTTC.

This rearrangement joins TRBV20-1 to TRBJ2-1; D may match TRBD1 or TRBD2 (5 bases each). Germline CDR1 and CDR2: DFQATT and SNEGSKA (reference sequence). The CDR3 length is 14 residues. The V end lost 3 bases, the J end lost 5 bases, and 14 bases lay between the germline ends. The chain's CDR3 is CSARWDQVNNEQFF. CDR3 coding DNA: TGCAGTGCTAGGTGGGACCAAGTTAACAATGAGCAGTTCTTC.

This clonotype was recorded a few times. The CDR3 nucleotides are TGTGCCAGCAGCGCCCCGTACGGACCCTACGAGCAGTACTTC. Protein: CASSAPYGPYEQYF. The rearrangement links TRBV7-2 to TRBJ2-7; no firm D call. The V gene's germline CDR1 is SGHTA and CDR2 FQGNSA. The CDR3 runs 14 residues. With 5 bases removed from V and 2 bases from J, the gap between germline ends came to 13 bases.

In its sample, this clonotype was seen a few times. The CDR3 region is CSARDPGTGVVKNIQYF. In DNA form, the CDR3 reads TGCAGTGCTAGAGATCCCGGGACAGGGGTTGTCAAAAACATTCAGTACTTC. This chain joins TRBV20-1 and TRBJ2-4; 10 bases are a match to TRBD1. V was pared by 0 bases and J by 3 bases, with 8 bases of the junction left unmatched. The CDR3 runs to 17 residues. Germline loops: CDR1 DFQATT, CDR2 SNEGSKA (reference sequence).

The CDR3 loop reads CASSESGYYNEQFF. The CDR3 nucleotides are TGTGCCAGCAGTGAAAGCGGGTACTACAATGAGCAGTTCTTC. The chain links TRBV6-5 to TRBJ2-1; perhaps TRBD2 as D (6 bases). CDR1 and CDR2 from the germline V gene are MNHEY and SVGAGI. The CDR3 sequence is 14 residues long. The germline V and J ends were trimmed by 5 bases and 3 bases, with 11 bases remaining between them.

In its sample, this clonotype was seen a few times. The chain links TRBV5-1 to TRBJ1-4, with D unclear. Germline-derived CDR1 and CDR2 are SGHRS and YFSETQ. This CDR3 has 14 amino acids. Deletions cut 4 bases from V and 0 bases from J, with 7 bases between. The CDR3 DNA reads as TGCGCCAGCAGCCCATTTACAACTAATGAAAAACTGTTTTTT. The encoded protein is CASSPFTTNEKLFF.

In its sample, this clonotype was seen a few times. The chain has TRBV10-2 and TRBJ2-2, with D possibly being TRBD2 (5 bases). Germline V CDR1 and CDR2: WSHSY, SAAADI. CDR3 size: 14 residues. V was clipped by 7 bases and J by 1 base, with 10 bases between them. The CDR3 protein is CASIYGKNTGELFF. In nucleotides, the CDR3 is TGCGCCAGCATCTACGGGAAGAACACCGGGGAGCTGTTTTTT.

The V and J genes are TRBV12-3 or TRBV12-4 and TRBJ2-7, with 7 bases identical to TRBD1. Trimming at V came to 2 bases and at J to 0 bases, leaving 4 bases not matched to a gene. There are 15 residues in the CDR3. The CDR3 sequence: CASSLRDSHSYEQYF. The CDR3 DNA reads as TGTGCCAGCAGTTTACGGGACAGCCACTCCTACGAGCAGTACTTC.

This clonotype occurred many times. The chain employs TRBV12-3 or TRBV12-4 and TRBJ2-1; TRBD1 agrees at 7 bases. CDR3 length: 14 residues. V dropped 5 bases and J dropped 9; count of bases not matched to a gene: 10. As DNA, the CDR3 is TGTGCCAGCAGTCCCTGGGGGACAGTAAGTGAGCAGTTCTTC. This translates into CASSPWGTVSEQFF.

This CDR3 is CASSQDGALINEQFF. CDR3 sequence (DNA): TGCGCCAGCAGCCAAGATGGGGCCCTAATCAATGAGCAGTTCTTC. The rearrangement joins TRBV4-1 to TRBJ2-1, with a tentative D call TRBD1 (5 bases). CDR1 MGHRA and CDR2 YSYEKL come from the germline V gene. CDR3 length equals 15 residues. V was trimmed by 0 bases and J by 6 bases, leaving 12 bases between them.

The sample holds a few counts of this clonotype. The chain couples TRBV27 to TRBJ2-3; D unclear. The CDR3 contains 13 residues. CDR1 MNHEY and CDR2 SMNVEV come from the germline V gene (reference sequence). Trimming shortened V by 5 bases and J by 5 bases, and 11 bases separated the two germline ends. Here the CDR3 DNA reads TGTGCCAGCAGTCCCTGGAGTAAAGATACGCAGTATTTT. It specifies CASSPWSKDTQYF.

The chain couples TRBV18 to TRBJ1-2; no firm D call. V gave up 3 bases and J gave up 0 bases, with 14 bases separating them. There are 16 residues in the CDR3. Germline V gene sequence: CDR1 KGHSH, CDR2 LQKENI. CDR3 in DNA: TGTGCCAGCTCACCTGCGGTTACCGCCACTAACTATGGCTACACCTTC. It specifies CASSPAVTATNYGYTF.

A few counts support this clonotype. The chain links TRBV12-3 or TRBV12-4 to TRBJ2-7; possible D gene TRBD2, 6 bases. V gave up 3 bases and J gave up 4 bases, with 13 bases separating them. This CDR3 spans 14 amino acids. The CDR3 loop is CASSFGGLRYEQYF. The CDR3 DNA follows: TGTGCCAGCAGTTTCGGGGGTCTTAGGTACGAGCAGTACTTC.

The V gene is TRBV6-1, the J gene TRBJ2-1; TRBD1 matches at 9 bases. The CDR3 contains 15 residues. CDR1 is MNHNS and CDR2 is SASEGT in the germline V gene. V dropped 8 bases and J dropped 0; count of bases not matched to a gene: 5. In DNA form, the CDR3 reads TGTGCCAGCGGGACAGGGCCCGGCTCCTACAATGAGCAGTTCTTC. This gives the protein CASGTGPGSYNEQFF.

The sample holds a few counts of this clonotype. This chain uses TRBV3-1 with TRBJ2-5; D perhaps matches TRBD2 (6 bases). The CDR3 is 14 residues long. Germline V gives CDR1 LGHDT, CDR2 YNNKEL (reference sequence). V lost 8 bases, J lost 5 bases, and 18 bases lay in between. CDR3 residues: CASSQRGGTETQYF. The CDR3 DNA is TGTGCCAGCTCCCAACGCGGCGGGACTGAGACCCAGTACTTC.

A few counts support this clonotype. The chain carries TRBV18 and TRBJ2-2; possibly TRBD2 for D (6 bases). Per the germline V gene, CDR1 is KGHSH and CDR2 is LQKENI. Trimming pared 6 bases from V and 2 bases from J, leaving 10 bases between. This CDR3 contains 14 residues. The CDR3 sequence: CASSAGPNTGELFF. The CDR3 bases are TGTGCCAGCTCGGCGGGACCTAACACCGGGGAGCTGTTTTTT.

This clonotype was counted between two and nine times. The rearrangement uses TRBV20-1 and TRBJ2-1; TRBD2 matches 11 bases. Germline CDR1 reads DFQATT; CDR2 reads SNEGSKA (reference sequence). This CDR3 has 17 residues. Trimming cost V 3 bases and J 7 bases; bases outside gene matches: 14. The CDR3 region is CSASGLAGGRGGNEQFF. In nucleotides, the CDR3 is TGCAGTGCTAGCGGTCTAGCGGGGGGCCGCGGGGGTAATGAGCAGTTCTTC.

The CDR3 loop is CASSLEQIYTDTQYF. The CDR3, as DNA: TGTGCCAGCAGCTTGGAACAGATTTACACAGATACGCAGTATTTT. V usage is TRBV5-8 and J usage is TRBJ2-3; D gene uncertain. Germline V lookup: CDR1 SGHTS, CDR2 YDEGEE. The CDR3 consists of 15 residues. The germline V and J ends were trimmed by 0 bases and 2 bases, with 10 bases remaining between them. The full variable domain, its missing parts supplied by reference TRBV5-8 and TRBJ2-3, is EAGVTQSPTHLIKTRGQQATLRCSPISGHTSVYWYQQALGLGLQFLLWYDEGEERNRGNFPPRFSGRQFPNYSSELNVNALELEDSALYLCASSLEQIYTDTQYFGPGTRLTVL.